The sequence of this T cell receptor (beta chain) was determined in a study of blood T cell repertoires in COVID-19. The CDR3 sequence is 13 residues long. Germline V gene data show CDR1 as ENHRY and CDR2 as SYGVKD. Trimming cost V 6 bases and J 7 bases, with 13 bases left between them. Authors' methods: Reference gene primer amplification in the assay estimated nucleated cell counts. The repertoire was sequenced with immunoSEQ multiplex PCR; TCRdb's copy has only in-frame clones and lacks some. V, J and clone size derive from that table, while D and trimming were established from the DNA sequence. The sample gives approximately 350,000 clones, more than 80% of which show up once; around 1.3% is in the top ten.

The sequencing sample was made of peripheral blood. The chain employs TRBV10-3 and TRBJ2-1; possible D gene TRBD2, 7 bases. The receptor's source is a man aged 35-49 years with acute or convalescent COVID-19. DNA for the CDR3: TGTGCCATCAGAGGGGGGGGGAATAATGAGCAGTTCTTC. The encoded protein is CAIRGGGNNEQFF.